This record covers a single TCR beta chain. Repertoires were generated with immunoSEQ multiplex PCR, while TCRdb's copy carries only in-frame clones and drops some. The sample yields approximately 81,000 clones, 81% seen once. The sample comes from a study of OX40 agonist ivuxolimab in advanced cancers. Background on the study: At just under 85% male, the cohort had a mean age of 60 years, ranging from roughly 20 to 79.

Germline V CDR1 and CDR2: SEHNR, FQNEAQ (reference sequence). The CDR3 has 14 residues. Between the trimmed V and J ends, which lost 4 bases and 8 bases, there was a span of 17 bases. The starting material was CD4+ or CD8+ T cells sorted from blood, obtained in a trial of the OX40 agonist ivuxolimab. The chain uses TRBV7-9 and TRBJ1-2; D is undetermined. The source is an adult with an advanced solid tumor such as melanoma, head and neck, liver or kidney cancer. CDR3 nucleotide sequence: TGTGCCAGCAGCTACGAAAAGGGTTCAGGAGGCTACACCTTC. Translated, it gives CASSYEKGSGGYTF.